The rows below give T cell receptor beta chains drawn from one sample of a study of kidney transplant recipient with SARS-CoV-2 infection. From the reads, TCRdb called clonotypes with MiXCR, one entry per CDR3 protein. This sample has approximately 250,000 distinct CDR3 sequences, with 25% to 35% found just once. The sample was a blood sample, taken at baseline and on day 111 from a kidney transplant recipient. The source is a male patient between 25 and 39 years old who had COVID-19 and was a kidney transplant recipient. Some T cells may possibly be graft donor cells. Both conserved end residues are part of each CDR3. The D gene is left open where the match is weak. A clone size is listed for some rows: how often the clone was seen (once, few, many), or a class if it is expanded.

J: TRBJ1-1; V: TRBV20-1; size: -; D: -; CDR3: CSAQTESNFEAFF; DNA: TGCAGTGCACAAACAGAGTCCAACTTTGAAGCTTTCTTT
J: TRBJ2-1; V: TRBV19; size: many; D: -; CDR3: CASKAPNYEQFF; DNA: TGTGCCAGTAAGGCGCCCAACTATGAGCAGTTCTTC
J: TRBJ1-6; V: TRBV5-1; size: many; D: TRBD1; CDR3: CASSPFQGGNDSPLHF; DNA: TGCGCCAGCAGCCCTTTCCAGGGGGGGAATGATTCACCCCTCCACTTT
J: TRBJ1-2; V: TRBV7-5; size: many; D: -; CDR3: CISVPETINEVGKTYGYTF; DNA: -
J: TRBJ2-1; V: TRBV9; size: -; D: -; CDR3: CASSSAPKMTCNEQFF; DNA: TGTGCCAGCAGCTCAGCCCCCAAGATGACCTGCAATGAGCAGTTCTTT
J: TRBJ1-3; V: TRBV6-6; size: many; D: TRBD1; CDR3: CASRYFGTGDGNTIYF; DNA: TGTGCCAGCAGATATTTCGGGACAGGGGATGGAAACACCATATATTTT
J: TRBJ2-7; V: TRBV20-1; size: many; D: -; CDR3: CSAVHREWTYEQYF; DNA: TGCAGTGCTGTCCACAGGGAGTGGACCTACGAGCAGTACTTC
J: TRBJ2-6; V: TRBV8-2; size: -; D: -; CDR3: CGDTCRITQSRANVLTF; DNA: TGTGGCGATACCTGCAGGATAACACAAAGTCGGGCCAACGTCCTGACTTTC
J: TRBJ2-5; V: TRBV27; size: many; D: TRBD2; CDR3: CASSSLKGGGKETQYF; DNA: TGTGCCAGCAGTTCTCTCAAGGGCGGGGGAAAAGAGACCCAGTACTTC
J: TRBJ1-2; V: TRBV12-2; size: many; D: -; CDR3: CASRKGTTPRKTYGYTF; DNA: TGTGCAAGTCGCAAGGGTACGACTCCACGAAAGACCTATGGCTACACCTTC
J: TRBJ2-3; V: TRBV23-1; size: once; D: -; CDR3: CASRVWDPSNTDTQYF; DNA: TGCGCCAGCAGGGTGTGGGACCCGTCCAACACAGATACGCAGTATTTT
J: TRBJ1-2; V: TRBV7-6; size: many; D: -; CDR3: CASSLSLESRKTYGYTF; DNA: TGTGCCAGCAGCCTCTCACTTGAATCTCGAAAGACCTATGGCTACACCTTC
J: TRBJ2-2; V: TRBV3-1; size: many; D: TRBD2; CDR3: CASSPWEGRAGELFF; DNA: TGTGCCAGCAGCCCTTGGGAGGGTAGGGCCGGGGAGCTGTTTTTT
J: TRBJ1-2; V: TRBV7-4; size: many; D: -; CDR3: CASSLFRSARKTYGYTF; DNA: TGTGCCAGCAGCCTGTTCCGTTCAGCTCGAAAGACCTATGGCTACACCTTC
J: TRBJ1-2; V: TRBV6-4; size: many; D: -; CDR3: CASSFWSSHGKTYGYTF; DNA: TGTGCCAGCAGTTTTTGGTCCTCACACGGAAAGACCTATGGCTACACCTTC
J: TRBJ1-3; V: TRBV19; size: many; D: -; CDR3: CASSIGSGNTIYF; DNA: TGTGCCAGTAGTATAGGCTCTGGAAACACCATATATTTT
J: TRBJ2-7; V: TRBV11-2; size: many; D: TRBD2; CDR3: CASSNPGTSGSYEQYF; DNA: TGTGCCAGCAGCAACCCCGGGACTAGCGGGTCCTACGAGCAGTACTTC
J: TRBJ2-1; V: TRBV10-3; size: -; D: TRBD1; CDR3: CAISEPAGGSYNEQFF; DNA: TGTGCCATCAGTGAGCCAGCAGGGGGCTCCTACAATGAGCAGTTCTTC
J: TRBJ1-2; V: TRBV12-3/TRBV12-4; size: many; D: -; CDR3: CASSNCTSFRKTYGYTF; DNA: TGTGCCAGCAGTAATTGTACCAGCTTCCGAAAGACCTATGGCTACACCTTC
J: TRBJ1-2; V: TRBV12-3/TRBV12-4; size: many; D: -; CDR3: CASSCVHSFRKTYGYTF; DNA: TGTGCCAGCAGTTGTGTTCACAGCTTCCGAAAGACCTATGGCTACACCTTC
J: TRBJ1-6; V: TRBV5-8; size: many; D: -; CDR3: CASSLDGGRPNSPLHF; DNA: TGTGCCAGCAGCTTGGATGGGGGACGTCCTAATTCACCCCTCCACTTT
J: TRBJ1-2; V: TRBV20-1; size: many; D: -; CDR3: CSAIFMLFRKTYGHTF; DNA: TGCAGTGCTATCTTTATGCTGTTTCGAAAGACCTATGGCCACACCTTC
J: TRBJ2-7; V: TRBV7-9; size: many; D: -; CDR3: CASSLDDSTYEQYF; DNA: TGTGCCAGCAGCTTAGATGACAGCACCTACGAGCAGTACTTC
J: TRBJ1-2; V: TRBV6-1; size: -; D: -; CDR3: CASSEGWYYGYTF; DNA: TGTGCCAGCAGTGAAGGGTGGTATTATGGCTACACCTTC
J: TRBJ2-6; V: TRBV8-2; size: -; D: -; CDR3: CGTENRITQSRANVLTF; DNA: TGTGGCACAGAGAACAGGATAACACAAAGTCGGGCCAACGTCCTGACTTTC
J: TRBJ2-1; V: TRBV4-3; size: many; D: -; CDR3: CASSQDTGSPHNEQFF; DNA: TGCGCCAGCAGCCAAGATACCGGGAGTCCGCACAATGAGCAGTTCTTC
J: TRBJ1-2; V: TRBV5-3; size: many; D: -; CDR3: CARLVKVVRKTYGYTF; DNA: TGTGCCAGATTAGTAAAAGTGGTGAGAAAGACCTATGGCTACACCTTC
J: TRBJ1-2; V: TRBV2; size: many; D: -; CDR3: CASSAVDRFYGYTF; DNA: TGTGCCAGCAGTGCTGTAGACAGGTTCTATGGCTACACCTTC
J: TRBJ1-3; V: TRBV18; size: many; D: -; CDR3: CASSPQRASSGNTIYF; DNA: TGTGCCAGCTCACCCCAGAGGGCGAGCTCTGGAAACACCATATATTTT